The 15 T cell receptor beta chains given below trace back to one sample, sequenced in a study of CD8 T cells in ankylosing spondylitis. One entry per CDR3 protein results from TCRdb running MiXCR on the 5' RACE reads. The sample consists of about 800,000 distinct CDR3 sequences, 12% of them appearing once. No antigen has been identified for these receptors. General study points: Seemingly distinctive of ankylosing spondylitis blood was a TCR beta motif formed by eight highly homologous variants.

Sequenced input: blood, either unsorted or a sorted T cell fraction (not recorded which). These receptor sequences come from a male donor with ankylosing spondylitis.

This clonotype was observed a few times. The rearrangement links TRBV9 to TRBJ1-1, with D perhaps matching TRBD1 (5 bases). The CDR3 loop spans 13 amino acids. V shed 2 bases and J shed 6 bases, with 11 bases lying between them. Germline V gene data show CDR1 as SGDLS and CDR2 as YYNGEE. The CDR3 reads CASSVQGKAEAFF. CDR3 in DNA: TGTGCCAGCAGCGTTCAGGGAAAAGCTGAAGCTTTCTTT.

This clonotype was counted at least ten times. This chain uses TRBV6-1 with TRBJ2-7; tentative D call: TRBD2 (6 bases). The germline V gene has CDR1 MNHNS and CDR2 SASEGT. The CDR3 sequence is 17 residues long. The V end was cut by 2 bases, the J end by 0 bases, with 17 bases between. The CDR3 DNA sequence: TGTGCCAGCAGTGAAAAACTGAGCGGGCCTAGCTCCTACGAGCAGTACTTC. Its translation: CASSEKLSGPSSYEQYF.

This clonotype turned up a few times. The chain couples TRBV20-1 to TRBJ1-5, with D unresolved. The CDR3 spans 17 residues. Trimming pared 6 bases from V and 0 bases from J, leaving 21 bases between. Germline CDR1 and CDR2: DFQATT and SNEGSKA (reference sequence). This CDR3 is CSAEQEGRFFSNQPQHF. Here the CDR3 DNA reads TGCAGTGCCGAGCAGGAGGGTCGGTTTTTTAGCAATCAGCCCCAGCATTTT.

Only one count was recorded for this clonotype. The rearrangement links TRBV28 to TRBJ2-5; no reliable D call. CDR1 and CDR2 (germline): MDHEN, SYDVKM. The CDR3 sequence is 13 residues long. V was shortened by 6 bases and J by 0 bases, with 8 bases between the two germline ends. The DNA for the CDR3 is TGTGCCAGCAGCACACTGAACCAAGAGACCCAGTACTTC. This codes for CASSTLNQETQYF. The full variable domain, its missing parts supplied by reference TRBV28 and TRBJ2-5, is DVKVTQSSRYLVKRTGEKVFLECVQDMDHENMFWYRQDPGLGLRLIYFSYDVKMKEKGDIPEGYSVSREKKERFSLILESASTNQTSMYLCASSTLNQETQYFGPGTRLLVL.

This clonotype was recorded at least ten times. The V gene is TRBV18, the J gene TRBJ2-7; D not certain. The ends were cut back, 8 bases at V and 2 bases at J, with 10 bases in the middle. Germline values: CDR1 KGHSH, CDR2 LQKENI. The CDR3 consists of 12 residues. DNA of the CDR3: TGTGCCAGCAGTCCCCGGGCCTACGAGCAGTACTTC. Amino acids: CASSPRAYEQYF.

This chain joins TRBV18 and TRBJ2-3; D remains unclear. The germline CDR1 and CDR2 sequences are KGHSH and LQKENI. The CDR3 has 14 residues. V lost 3 bases and J lost 5, with 12 bases in between. DNA for the CDR3: TGTGCCAGCTCACCCCCCGGTACGGGAGATACGCAGTATTTT. This codes for CASSPPGTGDTQYF.

This sequence joins TRBV5-1 and TRBJ1-1; D may be TRBD1 (5 bases). Germline CDR1 is SGHRS and CDR2 is YFSETQ. Between the trimmed V and J ends, which lost 3 bases and 5 bases, there was a span of 26 bases. The CDR3 is 18 amino acids. The CDR3 DNA sequence: TGCGCCAGCAGCTCCATGGCCCAGGGTACGTTCGGGGATACTGAAGCTTTCTTT. Encoded protein: CASSSMAQGTFGDTEAFF.

The chain combines TRBV7-2 with TRBJ1-2; TRBD1 matches 9 bases. Trimming at V came to 5 bases and at J to 8 bases, leaving 12 bases not matched to a gene. Per the germline V gene, CDR1 is SGHTA and CDR2 is FQGNSA. This CDR3 is built from 15 residues. The CDR3 here is CASSPGQGRGEGYTF. CDR3 in DNA: TGTGCCAGCAGCCCCGGACAGGGGCGGGGAGAGGGCTACACCTTC.

There are a few counts of this clonotype. The chain is built from TRBV5-6 and TRBJ2-3; 11 nucleotides line up with TRBD2. J lost 1 base, V lost 4 bases, and 5 bases had no gene match. The CDR3 is made up of 16 amino acids. Germline loops: CDR1 SGHDT, CDR2 YYEEEE. The CDR3 spells CASSTQTSGGTDTQYF. The CDR3 nucleotides read TGTGCCAGCAGCACCCAGACTAGCGGGGGCACAGATACGCAGTATTTT.

The chain links TRBV5-1 to TRBJ2-1, with 10 bases that match TRBD1. This CDR3 comprises 16 residues. With V trimmed by 4 bases and J by 5 bases, 9 bases remained unmatched. The germline V gene encodes CDR1 SGHRS and CDR2 YFSETQ. The CDR3 DNA reads as TGCGCCAGCAGCCCTAGACCCGGGACAGGGGACAATGAGCAGTTCTTC. It translates to CASSPRPGTGDNEQFF.

The chain couples TRBV24-1 to TRBJ1-5; 7 nucleotides line up with TRBD1. CDR1 is KGHDR, CDR2 SFDVKD, per germline. CDR3 length equals 16 residues. Germline trimming cut 3 bases from V and 2 bases from J; bases unmatched to any gene: 6. This CDR3 reads CATSDGNRGRNQPQHF. The CDR3 coding sequence is TGTGCCACCAGTGATGGGAACAGGGGACGCAATCAGCCCCAGCATTTT.

The chain carries TRBV20-1 and TRBJ1-2, with 8 bases that match TRBD1. The CDR3 is 13 residues long. Trimming cost V 5 bases and J 2 bases; bases outside gene matches: 4. Germline V gives CDR1 DFQATT, CDR2 SNEGSKA (reference sequence). In nucleotides, the CDR3 is TGCAGTGCTTGGACAGGGAAGAACTATGGCTACACCTTC. Translating it yields CSAWTGKNYGYTF.

This chain connects TRBV9 to TRBJ2-7; 11 bases map to TRBD2. The CDR3 contains 15 residues. The V gene end was trimmed by 3 bases and the J gene end by 4 bases; junction bases not matched to a gene: 6. Germline V gives CDR1 SGDLS, CDR2 YYNGEE. The CDR3 sequence: CASSDNSGGAYEQYF. In DNA form, the CDR3 reads TGTGCCAGCAGCGATAATAGCGGGGGGGCATACGAGCAGTACTTC.

This clonotype has only a few counts. The V call is TRBV27, the J call TRBJ2-2, with 7 bases fitting TRBD2. This CDR3 is 15 amino acids long. Germline CDR1 MNHEY, CDR2 SMNVEV (reference sequence). V shed 0 bases, J shed 5 bases, and the junction held 3 bases outside the gene matches. The CDR3 protein is CASSLSWGGTGELFF. In nucleotides, the CDR3 is TGTGCCAGCAGTTTATCGTGGGGGGGTACCGGGGAGCTGTTTTTT.

The chain carries TRBV20-1 and TRBJ2-2, with 8 positions matching TRBD2. Per germline, CDR1 DFQATT and CDR2 SNEGSKA (reference sequence). J was trimmed by 1 base and V by 4 bases; bases with no gene match: 2. The CDR3 has 14 residues. The CDR3 DNA reads TGCAGTGCTAAGACTAGCGAGAACACCGGGGAGCTGTTTTTT. The encoded protein is CSAKTSENTGELFF.